Following are 6 T cell receptor beta chains from one sample sequenced in a study of blood T cell repertoires in COVID-19 (TCRdb year 2020). Library preparation employed the immunoSEQ multiplex PCR assay. This immuneACCESS table, as held by TCRdb, lists in-frame sequences with V and J called but not all clones. Of the missing ones, under half trace to an unresolved V gene in checked studies; the others have no known cause. Here the sample has about 250,000 clones; about 88% occur a single time. The top ten constitute 2% to 2.5% of the sample. Sequenced input: peripheral blood. All receptors come from a woman between 40 and 50 years old who had recovered from COVID-19.

The table lists this clone with a count of one. The chain couples TRBV7-6 to TRBJ2-1; D ambiguous. The V and J ends lost 2 bases and 2 bases respectively, with 7 bases between them. Germline CDR1 SGHVS, CDR2 FNYEAQ. The CDR3 runs to 14 residues. CDR3 region: CASSLHLTYNEQFF. DNA of the CDR3: TGTGCCAGCAGCTTACACCTAACCTACAATGAGCAGTTCTTC.

V and J are TRBV7-2 and TRBJ2-5, with 14 bases lining up with TRBD2. There are 19 residues in the CDR3. Germline-derived CDR1 and CDR2 are SGHTA and FQGNSA. Trimming removed 5 bases from V and 4 bases from J; junction bases left unmatched: 15. In nucleotides, the CDR3 is TGTGCCAGCAGCATAGGGGGATCCGGGACTAGCGGGAGTAGAGAGACCCAGTACTTC. It yields the protein CASSIGGSGTSGSRETQYF.

In the case of this clone: The sample has other DNA sequences that encode this CDR3 too. This chain joins TRBV19 and TRBJ2-2; 10 bases line up with TRBD1. CDR3 length: 17 amino acids. Germline-derived CDR1 and CDR2 are LNHDA and SQIVND (reference sequence). Trimming at V came to 2 bases and at J to 0 bases, leaving 3 bases not matched to a gene. The DNA of the CDR3 is TGTGCCAGTAGTATACGTGGACAGGGGGCGAACACCGGGGAGCTGTTTTTT. It is translated as CASSIRGQGANTGELFF.

This sequence joins TRBV3-1 (or the pseudogene TRBV3-2) and TRBJ2-7, with 13 positions matching TRBD2. V lost 3 bases and J lost 5; bases outside the gene matches: 7. CDR1 and CDR2 (germline): LGHDT, YNNKEL (reference sequence). There are 16 residues in the CDR3. The DNA for the CDR3 is TGTGCCAGCAGCCACAGACGGACTAGCGGGGGAAACGAGCAGTACTTC. Its protein is CASSHRRTSGGNEQYF.

The gene calls are TRBV19 and TRBJ1-5; the match to TRBD1 covers 7 bases. The trim removed 7 bases at V and 4 bases at J, leaving 13 bases unmatched. The CDR3 contains 16 residues. Germline CDR1 is LNHDA and CDR2 is SQIVND (reference sequence). CDR3 protein: CASTTYTGQKNQPQHF. The CDR3 DNA reads TGTGCCAGTACCACATATACGGGACAGAAAAATCAGCCCCAGCATTTT. The full variable domain, its missing parts supplied by reference TRBV19 and TRBJ1-5, is DGGITQSPKYLFRKEGQNVTLSCEQNLNHDAMYWYRQDPGQGLRLIYYSQIVNDFQKGDIAEGYSVSREKKESFPLTVTSAQKNPTAFYLCASTTYTGQKNQPQHFGDGTRLSIL.

The rearrangement uses TRBV5-5 and TRBJ2-7; TRBD1 might be the D (7 bases). V was clipped by 2 bases and J by 2 bases, with 14 bases between them. This CDR3 has 15 residues. The V gene's germline CDR1 is SGHKS and CDR2 YYEKEE (reference sequence). The CDR3 here is CASSFAGTEAYEQYF. The CDR3 nucleotides are TGTGCCAGCAGCTTTGCGGGGACAGAGGCCTACGAGCAGTACTTC.